This entry features one TCR beta chain sequence. Its antigen is not known. The data belong to a study of identical twins. Findings and caveats of the study: A partial confounding effect on zero-insertion analyses could come from invariant MAIT and iNKT cells.

In TCRdb, the 5' RACE reads were re-called with MiXCR into one record per CDR3 protein. The data contain a few hundred thousand distinct CDR3 sequences, 13% to 15% of them seen just once; the ten biggest clones take up more than 0.4%. CDR1 and CDR2 from the germline V gene are MNHEY and SVGAGI. V was pared by 3 bases and J by 7 bases, with 14 bases between. This CDR3 region has 14 residues. The sample was also reused in another study, on yellow fever vaccine responses in identical twins.

The V call is TRBV6-5, the J call TRBJ2-3, with D perhaps matching TRBD2 (6 bases). The TCR sequence derives from a woman aged 18-29 years in good health. The sample consisted of CD4+ T cells sorted from blood. In nucleotides, the CDR3 is TGTGCCAGCAGTTATCGAGAACTAGCAAATACGCAGTATTTT. Protein sequence: CASSYRELANTQYF.